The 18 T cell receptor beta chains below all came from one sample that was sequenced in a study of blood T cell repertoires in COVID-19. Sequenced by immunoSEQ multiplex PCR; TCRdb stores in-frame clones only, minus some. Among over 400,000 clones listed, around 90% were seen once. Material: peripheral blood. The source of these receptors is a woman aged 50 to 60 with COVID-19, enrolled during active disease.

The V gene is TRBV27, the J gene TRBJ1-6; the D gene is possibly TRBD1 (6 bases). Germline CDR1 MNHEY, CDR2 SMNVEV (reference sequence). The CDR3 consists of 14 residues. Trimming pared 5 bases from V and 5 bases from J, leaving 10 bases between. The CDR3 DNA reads TGTGCCAGCAGTAGGGGGATGGATAATTCACCCCTCCACTTT. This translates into CASSRGMDNSPLHF.

The CDR3 loop reads CASSPTSSNYGYTF. CDR3 nucleotide sequence: TGTGCCAGCAGCCCCACTTCCTCTAACTATGGCTACACCTTC. The chain has TRBV7-6 and TRBJ1-2, with no clear D. The length of the CDR3 is 14 residues. The ends were cut back, 5 bases at V and 0 bases at J, with 10 bases in the middle. The V gene's germline CDR1 is SGHVS and CDR2 FNYEAQ.

CDR3 region: CASRGKRGHEAFF. CDR3 DNA sequence: TGTGCCAGCAGGGGAAAAAGAGGACACGAAGCTTTCTTT. The chain links TRBV9 to TRBJ1-1, with D perhaps matching TRBD1 (5 bases). The CDR3 has 13 amino acids. V dropped 5 bases and J dropped 8 bases, with 16 bases sitting between them. CDR1 and CDR2 from the germline V gene are SGDLS and YYNGEE. The full variable domain, rest sourced from reference TRBV9 and TRBJ1-1, is DSGVTQTPKHLITATGQRVTLRCSPRSGDLSVYWYQQSLDQGLQFLIQYYNGEERAKGNILERFSAQQFPDLHSELNLSSLELGDSALYFCASRGKRGHEAFFGQGTRLTVV.

This chain's CDR3 is CASSLKGGAYEQYF. DNA for the CDR3: TGTGCCAGCAGCTTGAAGGGAGGGGCCTACGAGCAGTACTTC. This sequence joins TRBV5-5 and TRBJ2-7; 7 nucleotides align to TRBD2. V shed 1 base and J 2 bases; nucleotides not matched to a gene: 3. CDR3 length: 14 amino acids. From germline, CDR1 is SGHKS and CDR2 YYEKEE (reference sequence).

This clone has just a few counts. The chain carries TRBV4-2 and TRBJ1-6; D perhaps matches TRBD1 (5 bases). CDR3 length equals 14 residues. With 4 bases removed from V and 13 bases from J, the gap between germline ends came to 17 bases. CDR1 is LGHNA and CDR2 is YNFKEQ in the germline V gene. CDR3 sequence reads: CASSRLVQDEPLHF. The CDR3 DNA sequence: TGTGCCAGCAGCCGCCTGGTACAGGACGAGCCCCTCCACTTT.

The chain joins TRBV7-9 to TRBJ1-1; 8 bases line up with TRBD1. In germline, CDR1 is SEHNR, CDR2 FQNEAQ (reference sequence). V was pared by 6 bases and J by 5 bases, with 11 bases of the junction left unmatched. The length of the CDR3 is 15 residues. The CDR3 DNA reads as TGTGCCAGCAGGTACCTGACAGGGGTACAAACTGAAGCTTTCTTT. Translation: CASRYLTGVQTEAFF. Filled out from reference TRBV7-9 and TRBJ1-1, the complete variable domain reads DTGVSQNPRHKITKRGQNVTFRCDPISEHNRLYWYRQTLGQGPEFLTYFQNEAQLEKSRLLSDRFSAERPKGSFSTLEIQRTEQGDSAMYLCASRYLTGVQTEAFFGQGTRLTVV.

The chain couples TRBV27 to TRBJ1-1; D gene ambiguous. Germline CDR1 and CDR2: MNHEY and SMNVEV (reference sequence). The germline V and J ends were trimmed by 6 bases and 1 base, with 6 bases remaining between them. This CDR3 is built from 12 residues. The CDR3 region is CASSPGNTEAFF. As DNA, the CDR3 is TGTGCCAGCAGCCCCGGGAACACTGAAGCTTTCTTT.

The DNA of the CDR3 is TGTGCCAGCAGGAGAGGAGGGGTGGATTCGAGTTCACCCCTCCACTTT. Translating it yields CASRRGGVDSSSPLHF. J is TRBJ1-6 and V is TRBV28; D might be TRBD1 (5 bases). The germline CDR1 and CDR2 sequences are MDHEN and SYDVKM. V gave up 6 bases and J gave up 9 bases, with 21 bases separating them. CDR3 length: 16 amino acids.

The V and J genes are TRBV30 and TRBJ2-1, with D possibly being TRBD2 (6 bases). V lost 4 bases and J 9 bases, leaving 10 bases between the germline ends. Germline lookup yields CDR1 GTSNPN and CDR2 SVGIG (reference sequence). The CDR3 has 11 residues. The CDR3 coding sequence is TGTGCCTGGAAGACTAGAGCTGAGCAGTTCTTC. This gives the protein CAWKTRAEQFF.

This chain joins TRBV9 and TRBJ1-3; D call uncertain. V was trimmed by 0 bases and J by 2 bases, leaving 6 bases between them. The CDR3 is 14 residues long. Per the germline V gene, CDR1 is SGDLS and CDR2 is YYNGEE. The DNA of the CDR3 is TGTGCCAGCAGCGTAGGGGCCACTGGAAACACCATATATTTT. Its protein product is CASSVGATGNTIYF.

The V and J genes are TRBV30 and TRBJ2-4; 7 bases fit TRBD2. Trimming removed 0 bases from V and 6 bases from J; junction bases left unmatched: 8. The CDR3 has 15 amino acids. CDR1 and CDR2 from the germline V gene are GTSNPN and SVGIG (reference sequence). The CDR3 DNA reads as TGTGCCTGGAGTGTAGGAGGCGGGGGAGTAAACATTCAGTACTTC. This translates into CAWSVGGGGVNIQYF.

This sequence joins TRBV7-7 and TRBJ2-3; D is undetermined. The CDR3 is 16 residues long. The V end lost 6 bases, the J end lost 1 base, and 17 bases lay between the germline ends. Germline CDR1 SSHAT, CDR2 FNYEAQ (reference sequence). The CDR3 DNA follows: TGTGCCAGCAGTCCCGGAGCTGGTCGGGGCACAGATACGCAGTATTTT. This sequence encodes CASSPGAGRGTDTQYF.

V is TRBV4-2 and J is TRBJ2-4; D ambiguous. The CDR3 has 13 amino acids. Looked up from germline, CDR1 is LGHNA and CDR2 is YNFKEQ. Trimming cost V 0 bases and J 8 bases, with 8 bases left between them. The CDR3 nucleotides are TGTGCCAGCAGCCAAGAGAAGAGAGACATTCAGTACTTC. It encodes CASSQEKRDIQYF.

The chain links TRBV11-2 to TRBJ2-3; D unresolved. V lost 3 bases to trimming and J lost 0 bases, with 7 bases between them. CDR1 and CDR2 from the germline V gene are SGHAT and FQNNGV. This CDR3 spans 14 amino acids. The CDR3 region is CASSLGFSTDTQYF. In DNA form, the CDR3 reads TGTGCCAGCAGCTTGGGCTTTAGCACAGATACGCAGTATTTT.

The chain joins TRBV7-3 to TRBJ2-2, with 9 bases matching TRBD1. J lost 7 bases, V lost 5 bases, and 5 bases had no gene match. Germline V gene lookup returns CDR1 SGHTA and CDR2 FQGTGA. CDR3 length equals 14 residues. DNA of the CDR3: TGTGCCAGCAGCGGAAACAGGGGGCGCGGGGAGCTGTTTTTT. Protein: CASSGNRGRGELFF. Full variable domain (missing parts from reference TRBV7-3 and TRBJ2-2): GAGVSQTPSNKVTEKGKYVELRCDPISGHTALYWYRQSLGQGPEFLIYFQGTGAADDSGLPNDRFFAVRPEGSVSTLKIQRTERGDSAVYLCASSGNRGRGELFFGEGSRLTVL.

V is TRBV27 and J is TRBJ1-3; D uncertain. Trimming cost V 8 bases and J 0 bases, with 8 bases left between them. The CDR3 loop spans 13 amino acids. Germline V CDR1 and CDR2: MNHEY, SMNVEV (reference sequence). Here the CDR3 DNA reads TGTGCCAGCGTAGACTTCTCTGGAAACACCATATATTTT. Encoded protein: CASVDFSGNTIYF.

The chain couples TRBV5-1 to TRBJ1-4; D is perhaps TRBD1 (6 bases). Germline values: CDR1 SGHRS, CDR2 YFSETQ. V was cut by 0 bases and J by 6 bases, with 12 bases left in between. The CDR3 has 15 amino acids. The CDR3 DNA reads TGCGCCAGCAGCTTGGAGGGGGAAGGCTATGAAAAACTGTTTTTT. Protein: CASSLEGEGYEKLFF.

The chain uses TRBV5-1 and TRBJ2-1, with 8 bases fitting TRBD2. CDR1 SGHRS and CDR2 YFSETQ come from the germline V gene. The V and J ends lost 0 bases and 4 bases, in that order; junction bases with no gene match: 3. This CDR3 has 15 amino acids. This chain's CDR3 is CASSLDAGGYNEQFF. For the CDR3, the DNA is TGCGCCAGCAGCTTGGATGCGGGGGGATACAATGAGCAGTTCTTC. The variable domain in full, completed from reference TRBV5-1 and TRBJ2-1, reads KAGVTQTPRYLIKTRGQQVTLSCSPISGHRSVSWYQQTPGQGLQFLFEYFSETQRNKGNFPGRFSGRQFSNSRSEMNVSTLELGDSALYLCASSLDAGGYNEQFFGPGTRLTVL.